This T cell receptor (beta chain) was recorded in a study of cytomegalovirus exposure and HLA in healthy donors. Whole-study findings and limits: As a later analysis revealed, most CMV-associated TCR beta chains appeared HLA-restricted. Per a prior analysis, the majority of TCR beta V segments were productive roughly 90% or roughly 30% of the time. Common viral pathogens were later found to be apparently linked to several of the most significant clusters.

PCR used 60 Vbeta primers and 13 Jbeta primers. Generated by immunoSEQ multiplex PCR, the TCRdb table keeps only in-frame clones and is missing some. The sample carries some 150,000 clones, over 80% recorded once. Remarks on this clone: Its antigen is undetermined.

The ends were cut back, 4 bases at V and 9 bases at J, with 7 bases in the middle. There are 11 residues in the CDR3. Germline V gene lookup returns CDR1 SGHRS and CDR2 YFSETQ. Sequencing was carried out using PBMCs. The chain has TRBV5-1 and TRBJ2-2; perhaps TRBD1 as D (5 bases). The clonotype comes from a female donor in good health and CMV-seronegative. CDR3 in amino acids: CASSEDRELFF. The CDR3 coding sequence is TGCGCCAGCAGCGAGGACAGGGAGCTGTTTTTT.